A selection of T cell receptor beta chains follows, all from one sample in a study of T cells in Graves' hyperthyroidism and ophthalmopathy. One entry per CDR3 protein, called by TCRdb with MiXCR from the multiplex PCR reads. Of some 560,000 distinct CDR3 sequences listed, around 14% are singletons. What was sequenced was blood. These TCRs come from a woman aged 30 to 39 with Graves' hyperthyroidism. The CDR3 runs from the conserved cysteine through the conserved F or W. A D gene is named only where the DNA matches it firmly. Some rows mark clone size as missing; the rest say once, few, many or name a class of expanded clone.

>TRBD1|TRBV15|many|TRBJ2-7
CATSRSAGTGGYEQYF
TGTGCCACCAGCAGATCTGCCGGGACAGGGGGGTACGAGCAGTACTTC
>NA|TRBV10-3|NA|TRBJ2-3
CATTQDRTSTDTQYF
TGTGCCACCACACAGGACAGAACTAGCACAGATACGCAGTATTTT
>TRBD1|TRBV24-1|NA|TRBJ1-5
CATSDATGMGNQPQHF
TGTGCCACCAGTGATGCGACAGGGATGGGCAATCAGCCCCAGCATTTT
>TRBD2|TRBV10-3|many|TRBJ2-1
CAISEGLAGNTYNEQFF
TGTGCCATCAGTGAAGGACTAGCGGGTAACACCTACAATGAGCAGTTCTTC
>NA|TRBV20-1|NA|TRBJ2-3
CSARETWGGDTDTQYF
TGCAGTGCTAGAGAAACTTGGGGTGGGGACACAGATACGCAGTATTTT
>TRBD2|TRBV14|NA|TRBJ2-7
CASRGKGLAGYEQYF
TGTGCCAGCAGGGGGAAAGGTCTAGCGGGGTACGAGCAGTACTTC
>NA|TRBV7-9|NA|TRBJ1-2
CASITLTMGYTF
TGTGCCAGCATCACCCTTACTATGGGCTACACCTTC
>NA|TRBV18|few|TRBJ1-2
CASSPVDAGDYYGYTF
TGTGCCAGCTCACCTGTAGATGCGGGAGACTATTATGGCTACACCTTC
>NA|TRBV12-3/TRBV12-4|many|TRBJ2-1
CASSLDGRDEQFF
TGTGCCAGCAGTTTAGATGGTAGGGATGAGCAGTTCTTC
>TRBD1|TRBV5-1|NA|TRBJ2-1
CASSPPLAGGRNEQFF
TGCGCCAGCAGCCCCCCTCTAGCAGGGGGAAGGAATGAGCAGTTCTTC
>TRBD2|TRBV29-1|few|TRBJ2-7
CSVLSEREYEQYF
TGCAGCGTCCTCTCGGAGCGGGAGTACGAGCAGTACTTC
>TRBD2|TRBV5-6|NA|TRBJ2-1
CASNRPELAGGPYNEQFF
TGTGCCAGCAACAGACCGGAACTAGCGGGAGGGCCCTACAATGAGCAGTTCTTC
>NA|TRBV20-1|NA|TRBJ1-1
CSARNPTGNDAEAFF
TGCAGTGCTAGAAACCCCACAGGGAACGACGCTGAAGCTTTCTTT
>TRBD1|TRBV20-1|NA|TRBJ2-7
CSDIGTGGDSYEQYF
TGCAGTGATATAGGGACAGGGGGCGACTCCTACGAGCAGTACTTC
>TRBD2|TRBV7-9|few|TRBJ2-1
CASSSLCGRCRQFF
TGTGCCAGCAGCTCGTTGTGCGGGAGATGCAGGCAGTTCTTC
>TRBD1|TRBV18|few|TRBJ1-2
CASSPQRQGVFYGYTF
TGTGCCAGCTCACCACAGAGGCAGGGGGTCTTCTATGGCTACACCTTC
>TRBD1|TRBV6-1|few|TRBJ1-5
CASRGQGGIQPQHF
TGTGCCAGCAGAGGGCAGGGGGGGATTCAGCCCCAGCATTTT
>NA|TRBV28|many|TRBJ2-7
CASSRQPRQDEQYF
TGTGCCAGCAGTAGACAACCTCGGCAGGACGAGCAGTACTTC
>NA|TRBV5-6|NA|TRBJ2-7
CASSPEGGLSYEQYF
TGTGCCAGCAGTCCGGAGGGAGGCCTCTCCTACGAGCAGTACTTC
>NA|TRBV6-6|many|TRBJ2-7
CASSYSWDSGYEQYF
TGTGCCAGCAGTTACTCCTGGGACAGCGGGTACGAGCAGTACTTC
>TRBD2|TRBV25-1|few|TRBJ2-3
CASSVTSGTFTDTQYF
TGTGCCAGCAGTGTGACTAGCGGGACATTCACAGATACGCAGTATTTT
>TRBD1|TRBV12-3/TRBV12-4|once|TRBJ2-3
CASSQQGGSTDTQYF
TGTGCCAGCAGCCAACAGGGGGGCAGCACAGATACGCAGTATTTT
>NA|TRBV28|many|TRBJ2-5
CASSPRTGYEGGPKTQYF
TGTGCCAGCAGCCCCCGGACAGGGTATGAGGGAGGGCCTAAGACCCAGTACTTC
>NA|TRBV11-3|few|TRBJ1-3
CASSKGTSSSGNTIYF
TGTGCCAGCAGCAAAGGAACAAGTTCCTCTGGAAACACCATATATTTT
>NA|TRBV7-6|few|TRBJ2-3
CASSLTGSSLDTQYF
TGTGCCAGCAGCTTAACAGGTAGCAGTTTAGATACGCAGTATTTT
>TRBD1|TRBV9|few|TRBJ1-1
CASSVYPWDRGSNTEAFF
TGTGCCAGCAGCGTGTACCCCTGGGACAGGGGCTCGAACACTGAAGCTTTCTTT
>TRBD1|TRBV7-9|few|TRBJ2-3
CASSLVATGSGTDTQYF
TGTGCCAGCAGCTTAGTTGCGACAGGGAGTGGCACAGATACGCAGTATTTT
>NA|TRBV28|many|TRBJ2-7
CASSLGLEYSYEQYF
TGTGCCAGCAGTTTAGGTCTAGAGTATTCCTACGAGCAGTACTTC
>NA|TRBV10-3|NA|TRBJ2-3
CAITSPSTDTQYF
TGTGCCATCACGAGCCCTAGCACAGATACGCAGTATTTT
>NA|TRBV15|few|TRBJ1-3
CATSLGRNSGNTIYF
TGTGCCACCAGCCTGGGGCGAAACTCTGGAAACACCATATATTTT
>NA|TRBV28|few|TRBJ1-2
CASSLGLRGYTF
TGTGCCAGCAGTTTAGGATTGAGGGGCTACACCTTC
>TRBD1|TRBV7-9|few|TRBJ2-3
CASSTGTGETDTQYF
TGTGCCAGCAGCACGGGGACAGGGGAAACAGATACGCAGTATTTT
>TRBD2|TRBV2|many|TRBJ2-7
CASTPPPASGSYEQYF
TGTGCCAGCACCCCTCCCCCTGCTAGCGGGAGCTACGAGCAGTACTTC
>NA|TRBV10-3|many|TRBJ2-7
CAIGGETYEQYF
TGTGCCATCGGTGGAGAAACCTACGAGCAGTACTTC
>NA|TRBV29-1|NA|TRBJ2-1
CSVRLGASYNEQFF
TGCAGCGTTAGACTAGGGGCGTCCTACAATGAGCAGTTCTTC
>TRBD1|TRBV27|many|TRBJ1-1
CASSSHSGTGIGEAFF
TGTGCCAGCAGTTCCCACTCCGGGACAGGCATTGGTGAAGCTTTCTTT